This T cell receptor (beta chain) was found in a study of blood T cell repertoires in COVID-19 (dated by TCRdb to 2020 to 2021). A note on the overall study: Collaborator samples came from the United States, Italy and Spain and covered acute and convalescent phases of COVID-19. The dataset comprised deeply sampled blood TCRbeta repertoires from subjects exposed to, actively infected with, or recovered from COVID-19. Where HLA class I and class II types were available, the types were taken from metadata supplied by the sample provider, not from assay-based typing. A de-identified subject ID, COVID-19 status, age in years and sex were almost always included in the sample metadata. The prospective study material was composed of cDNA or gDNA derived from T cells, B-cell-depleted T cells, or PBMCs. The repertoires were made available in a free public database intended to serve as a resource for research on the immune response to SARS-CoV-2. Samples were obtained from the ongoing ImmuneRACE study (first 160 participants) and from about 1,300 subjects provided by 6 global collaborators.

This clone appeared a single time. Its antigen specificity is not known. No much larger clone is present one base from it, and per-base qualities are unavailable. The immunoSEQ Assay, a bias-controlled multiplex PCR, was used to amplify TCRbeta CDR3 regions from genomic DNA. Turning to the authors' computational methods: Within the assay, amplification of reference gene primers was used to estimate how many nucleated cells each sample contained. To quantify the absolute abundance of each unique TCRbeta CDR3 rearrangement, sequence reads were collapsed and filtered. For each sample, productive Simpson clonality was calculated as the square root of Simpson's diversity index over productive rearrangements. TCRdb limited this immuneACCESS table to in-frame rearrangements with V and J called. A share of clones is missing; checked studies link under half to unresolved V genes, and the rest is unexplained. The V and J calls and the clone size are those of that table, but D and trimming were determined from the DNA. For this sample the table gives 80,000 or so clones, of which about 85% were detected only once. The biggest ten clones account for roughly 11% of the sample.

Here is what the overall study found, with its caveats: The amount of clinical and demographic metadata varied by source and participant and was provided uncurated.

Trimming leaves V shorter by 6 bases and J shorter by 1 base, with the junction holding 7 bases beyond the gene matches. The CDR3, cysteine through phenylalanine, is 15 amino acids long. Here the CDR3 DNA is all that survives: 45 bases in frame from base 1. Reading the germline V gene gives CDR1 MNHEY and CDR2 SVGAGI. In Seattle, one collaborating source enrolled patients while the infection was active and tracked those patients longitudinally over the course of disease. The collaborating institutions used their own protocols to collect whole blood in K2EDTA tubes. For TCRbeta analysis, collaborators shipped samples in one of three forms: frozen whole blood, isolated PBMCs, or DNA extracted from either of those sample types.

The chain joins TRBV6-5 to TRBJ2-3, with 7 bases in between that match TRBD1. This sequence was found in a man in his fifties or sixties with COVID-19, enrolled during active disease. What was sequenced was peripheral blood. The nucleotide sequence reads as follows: TGTGCCAGCAGAAACAGGGGTGGGGGCACAGATACGCAGTATTTT. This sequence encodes CASRNRGGGTDTQYF.